The 22 T cell receptor beta chains below all came from one sample that was sequenced in a study of T cell responses to AZD1222 COVID-19 vaccine. The table came from immunoSEQ multiplex PCR; TCRdb's copy has only in-frame clones and leaves some out. Altogether 150,000 or so clones are present, 88% being singletons, with the ten largest covering 3% to 4%. The sample here was peripheral blood, taken on day 0 of MenACWY control vaccination. The receptor source for this set is an adult in good health.

V usage is TRBV5-6 and J usage is TRBJ2-1; no definite D call. Germline CDR1 is SGHDT and CDR2 is YYEEEE. CDR3 size: 13 residues. V was pared by 5 bases and J by 3 bases, with 9 bases between. DNA of the CDR3: TGTGCCAGCAGTCCCCGGGTCTACAATGAGCAGTTCTTC. Translated: CASSPRVYNEQFF.

The chain joins TRBV19 to TRBJ2-1; D is possibly TRBD2 (6 bases). This CDR3 comprises 16 residues. Germline V gene sequence: CDR1 LNHDA, CDR2 SQIVND (reference sequence). V lost 5 bases to trimming and J lost 3 bases, with 17 bases between them. The CDR3: CASSRPPSEGYNEQFF. The CDR3 DNA is TGTGCCAGTAGTCGTCCCCCTAGCGAGGGCTACAATGAGCAGTTCTTC.

The genes are TRBV6-5 and TRBJ1-1, with D unresolved. V was cut by 8 bases and J by 3 bases, with 13 bases left in between. The V gene's germline CDR1 is MNHEY and CDR2 SVGAGI. The CDR3 runs to 13 residues. DNA of the CDR3: TGTGCCAGCTCCTACAAAATTGACACTGAAGCTTTCTTT. Translating gives CASSYKIDTEAFF.

The rearrangement uses TRBV6-4 and TRBJ1-1; 8 nucleotides agree with TRBD1. The CDR3 runs 15 residues. V trimming: 2 bases; J trimming: 11 bases; junction bases outside the gene matches: 13. Germline V gene lookup returns CDR1 MRHNA and CDR2 SNTAGT. CDR3 nucleotides: TGTGCCAGCAGTGACGCCCTAGACAGGGGCCAAGGGGCTTTCTTT. Protein sequence: CASSDALDRGQGAFF.

The V and J genes are TRBV3-1 (or the pseudogene TRBV3-2) and TRBJ2-1; 12 bases fit TRBD2. Germline V lookup: CDR1 LGHDT, CDR2 YNNKEL (reference sequence). The V and J ends lost 5 bases and 9 bases, in that order; junction bases with no gene match: 11. CDR3 length equals 16 residues. CDR3 loop: CASSSATSGSRAEQFF. For the CDR3, the DNA is TGTGCCAGCAGCTCTGCGACTAGCGGGAGTAGGGCTGAGCAGTTCTTC.

This sequence joins TRBV11-2 and TRBJ1-2, with D perhaps matching TRBD1 (6 bases). Trimming took 0 bases from V and 8 from J, leaving 13 bases between them. The germline gives CDR1 SGHAT, CDR2 FQNNGV. The CDR3 consists of 14 residues. In DNA, the CDR3 is TGTGCCAGCAGCTTAGAAGGGGGGCGCCGGGGCTACACCTTC. Encoded protein: CASSLEGGRRGYTF.

This clone was picked up a small number of times. The chain couples TRBV9 to TRBJ1-4, with 8 bases lining up with TRBD1. The CDR3 has 15 amino acids. Germline values: CDR1 SGDLS, CDR2 YYNGEE. Trimming took 4 bases from V and 3 from J; bases not matched to a gene: 5. This CDR3 is CASSPRGLANEKLFF. CDR3 nucleotides: TGTGCCAGCAGCCCCAGGGGGCTGGCTAATGAAAAACTGTTTTTT.

This chain connects TRBV6-5 to TRBJ1-1; 8 bases map to TRBD1. V gave up 2 bases and J gave up 5 bases; unmatched junction bases: 4. This CDR3 has 14 residues. Germline V gene data show CDR1 as MNHEY and CDR2 as SVGAGI. CDR3 DNA: TGTGCCAGCAGTTACCCGGACAGGGTTACTGAAGCTTTCTTT. Protein: CASSYPDRVTEAFF.

V and J are TRBV5-4 and TRBJ1-4; D possibly corresponds to TRBD1 (5 bases). Germline loops: CDR1 SGHNT, CDR2 YYREEE (reference sequence). Trimming shortened V by 0 bases and J by 7 bases, and 13 bases separated the two germline ends. The CDR3 totals 15 residues. CDR3 sequence reads: CASSLVGGDGEKLFF. In DNA form, the CDR3 reads TGTGCCAGCAGCTTGGTCGGAGGGGATGGTGAAAAACTGTTTTTT.

V gene TRBV3-1 (or the pseudogene TRBV3-2) combines with J gene TRBJ2-7, with 10 positions matching TRBD2. CDR1 and CDR2 from the germline V gene are LGHDT and YNNKEL (reference sequence). V was pared by 2 bases and J by 0 bases, with 1 base of the junction left unmatched. The CDR3 covers 15 residues. CDR3 amino acids: CASSQLAGDSYEQYF. The CDR3 DNA follows: TGTGCCAGCAGCCAACTAGCGGGGGACTCCTACGAGCAGTACTTC.

The chain combines TRBV5-8 with TRBJ2-5; tentatively, D is TRBD2 (6 bases). The CDR3 extends over 13 amino acids. Trimming removed 4 bases at V and 4 bases at J, with 11 bases between. Germline loops: CDR1 SGHTS, CDR2 YDEGEE. In DNA, the CDR3 is TGTGCCAGCAGCCCGGGACTGAGAGAGACCCAGTACTTC. Encoded protein: CASSPGLRETQYF.

V is TRBV11-1 and J is TRBJ1-2, with TRBD1 identical over 7 bases. CDR1 is SGHAT, CDR2 FQDESV, per germline (reference sequence). The V segment lost 4 bases and the J segment 5 bases; nucleotides outside the gene matches: 7. This CDR3 has 14 amino acids. The CDR3 region has the DNA TGTGCCAGCAGCTGGGGCCTGACAGGGTATGGCTACACCTTC. Translating gives CASSWGLTGYGYTF.

A few counts support this clone. The chain uses TRBV4-3 and TRBJ2-1, with TRBD2 identical over 10 bases. The CDR3 extends over 15 amino acids. V lost 3 bases and J lost 9; bases outside the gene matches: 8. The V gene's germline CDR1 is LGHNA and CDR2 YSLEER. The CDR3 region has the DNA TGCGCCAGCAGCCAGGGGACTAGCGAAAGCGGTGAGCAGTTCTTC. Translation: CASSQGTSESGEQFF.

J is TRBJ2-7 and V is TRBV19; a possible D gene is TRBD2 (5 bases). Germline V gives CDR1 LNHDA, CDR2 SQIVND (reference sequence). V dropped 6 bases and J dropped 6 bases, with 12 bases sitting between them. The CDR3 is 12 residues long. CDR3 in DNA: TGTGCCAGTAGACCCCGGAGCGGCGAGCAGTACTTC. This codes for CASRPRSGEQYF.

J is TRBJ1-2 and V is TRBV28; tentatively, D is TRBD1 (5 bases). CDR1 is MDHEN, CDR2 SYDVKM, per germline. Trimming shortened V by 2 bases and J by 8 bases, and 18 bases separated the two germline ends. The CDR3 covers 15 residues. The CDR3 DNA follows: TGTGCCAGCAGTTTAATGGGACCCCTCGGAGGAGGCTACACCTTC. This encodes CASSLMGPLGGGYTF.

The CDR3 bases are TGTGCCAGCAGCCCGGGACAGGGCTATCCTGGGGCCAACGTCCTGACTTTC. This sequence encodes CASSPGQGYPGANVLTF. The rearrangement uses TRBV11-3 and TRBJ2-6; 9 bases are shared with TRBD1. This CDR3 region has 17 residues. V was pared by 5 bases and J by 2 bases, with 7 bases of the junction left unmatched. Germline-derived CDR1 and CDR2 are SGHNT and YENEEA.

This clone has ten or more counts. Other DNA sequences of this sample code for an identical CDR3. J is TRBJ1-1 and V is TRBV4-3; TRBD1 is a possible D gene (5 bases). The CDR3 consists of 13 residues. From germline, CDR1 is LGHNA and CDR2 YSLEER. Trimming removed 4 bases from V and 4 bases from J, with 10 bases in between. CDR3: CASSRGRVTEAFF. CDR3 DNA sequence: TGCGCCAGCAGCCGCGGCAGGGTCACTGAAGCTTTCTTT.

J is TRBJ2-7 and V is TRBV4-3; TRBD2 matches at 10 bases. Germline V gives CDR1 LGHNA, CDR2 YSLEER. V was clipped by 0 bases and J by 3 bases; unmatched bases: 5. The CDR3 consists of 16 residues. For the CDR3, the DNA is TGCGCCAGCAGCCAAGAACCGGGACTAGCGCTCTACGAGCAGTACTTC. Translated, it gives CASSQEPGLALYEQYF.

The chain uses TRBV6-6 and TRBJ1-1, with D tentatively TRBD1 (6 bases). CDR3 length: 13 residues. Germline values: CDR1 MNHNY, CDR2 SVGAGI (reference sequence). V lost 8 bases, J lost 1 base, and 11 bases lay in between. The CDR3 DNA reads TGTGCCAGCGCCAGGGGCCAGAACACTGAAGCTTTCTTT. Amino acid sequence: CASARGQNTEAFF.

The table lists this clone with a few counts. This chain links TRBV28 with TRBJ1-2; 7 bases line up with TRBD1. The CDR3 covers 15 residues. V shed 5 bases, J shed 0 bases, and the junction held 6 bases outside the gene matches. In germline, CDR1 is MDHEN, CDR2 SYDVKM. The CDR3 reads CASSDRDRPNYGYTF. DNA of the CDR3: TGTGCCAGCAGTGATCGGGACAGACCTAACTATGGCTACACCTTC.

V usage is TRBV4-3 and J usage is TRBJ2-2, with D perhaps matching TRBD1 or TRBD2 (7 bases each). CDR1 and CDR2 (germline): LGHNA, YSLEER. Trimming took off 4 bases at V and 5 bases at J, with 17 bases between the two ends. CDR3 length: 16 residues. This chain's CDR3 is CASSPYPGGQTGELFF. The CDR3 DNA is TGCGCCAGCAGCCCCTATCCGGGGGGACAGACCGGGGAGCTGTTTTTT.

The V call is TRBV7-9, the J call TRBJ1-5, with D unclear. Germline-derived CDR1 and CDR2 are SEHNR and FQNEAQ (reference sequence). V was clipped by 0 bases and J by 7 bases, with 16 bases between them. The CDR3 spans 16 residues. The CDR3 DNA follows: TGTGCCAGCAGCTTAGCGGATCCTCGGAGGGAGCAGCCCCAGCATTTT. Translating it yields CASSLADPRREQPQHF.